This is a list of T cell receptor beta chains from one sample in a study of blood T cell repertoires in COVID-19. Clones were sequenced by immunoSEQ multiplex PCR, and TCRdb holds only the in-frame ones, with some missing. The sample lists 90,000 to 120,000 clones; around nine tenths were seen once. Input material: peripheral blood. These receptors originate from a human donor in a cohort sampled during active COVID-19. Each CDR3 is given with its conserved first and last residue. A D gene is named only where the DNA matches it firmly. Rows may omit the clone size; those that give it use once, few, many or a size class.

TRBV5-1,.,.,TRBJ1-2,TGCGCCAGCAGCTTGTGGTCAGGGAACTATGGCTACACCTTC,CASSLWSGNYGYTF
TRBV18,TRBD1,.,TRBJ1-2,TGTGCCAGCTCACCATTGGGACAGGGGCTCTATGGCTACACCTTC,CASSPLGQGLYGYTF
TRBV28,TRBD1,.,TRBJ1-2,TGTGCCAGCAGTTTTGGGGACAGGGCACTCTATGGCTACACCTTC,CASSFGDRALYGYTF
TRBV7-2,.,.,TRBJ2-2,TGTGCCAGCATCGAGGCGGGCGGGGAAACCGGGGAGCTGTTTTTT,CASIEAGGETGELFF
TRBV5-6,TRBD2,.,TRBJ2-1,TGTGCCAGCAGCCCCCTAGCGGGATCCTACAATGAGCAGTTCTTC,CASSPLAGSYNEQFF
TRBV12-3/TRBV12-4,.,once,TRBJ2-1,TGTGCCAGCAGTGTTAGCGGACGTGATCAGTTCTTC,CASSVSGRDQFF
TRBV12-3/TRBV12-4,.,.,TRBJ2-1,TGTGCCAGCAGTTTCGGAGCGATTGAGCAGTTCTTC,CASSFGAIEQFF
TRBV18,TRBD1,.,TRBJ1-2,TGTGCCAGCTCACCAGAAGGACAGGGGTACTATGGCTACACCTTC,CASSPEGQGYYGYTF
TRBV2,.,.,TRBJ2-1,TGTGCCAGCAACCGGCGGAATGAGCAGTTCTTC,CASNRRNEQFF
TRBV5-6,TRBD1,.,TRBJ1-4,TGTGCCAGCAGCTTGAAGGGACAGGGATATGCAACTAATGAAAAACTGTTTTTT,CASSLKGQGYATNEKLFF
TRBV7-9,TRBD2,.,TRBJ2-3,TGTGCCGGAGTAGCGGGATCCGCAGATACGCAGTATTTT,CAGVAGSADTQYF
TRBV4-3,.,.,TRBJ2-5,TGCGCCAGCAGCCAAGGGACAGCTCAAGAGACCCAGTACTTC,CASSQGTAQETQYF
TRBV7-9,.,.,TRBJ1-5,TGTGCCAGCAGCGGTCAGGGTAATCAGCCCCAGCATTTT,CASSGQGNQPQHF
TRBV5-1,.,.,TRBJ2-2,TGCGCCAGCAGCTTGGGGCCGGGGGAGCTGTTTTTT,CASSLGPGELFF
TRBV7-8,TRBD2,.,TRBJ2-5,TGTGCCAGCAGCCGGACTAGCGGGTCCTACCAAGAGACCCAGTACTTC,CASSRTSGSYQETQYF
TRBV7-9,TRBD1,.,TRBJ2-5,TGTGCCAGCAGCTTGAGTGGTGGACAGGGGGAGACCCAGTACTTC,CASSLSGGQGETQYF
TRBV18,TRBD2,.,TRBJ2-3,TGTGCCAGCTCACCACCGGCGGGAGAGGAATGGGATACGCAGTATTTT,CASSPPAGEEWDTQYF
TRBV3-1/TRBV3-2,TRBD2,.,TRBJ2-1,TGTGCCAGCAGCCAAGTGGATAGCGGGAGTTATCAGGTGTGCCATGAGCAGTTCTTC,CASSQVDSGSYQVCHEQFF
TRBV6-5,.,.,TRBJ2-7,TGTGCCAGCAGTTACGCGACATCCTACGAGCAGTACTTC,CASSYATSYEQYF
TRBV29-1,.,.,TRBJ1-1,TGCAGCGTTCCAGACACTGAAGCTTTCTTT,CSVPDTEAFF
TRBV7-8,.,.,TRBJ2-6,TGTGCCAGCAGCTTAGCAGACAGGATCTACTCTGGGGCCAACGTCCTGACTTTC,CASSLADRIYSGANVLTF
TRBV4-3,TRBD1,.,TRBJ1-1,TGCGCCAGCAGCCAAGATACAGGGGCCACTGAAGCTTTCTTT,CASSQDTGATEAFF
TRBV3-1/TRBV3-2,.,.,TRBJ2-7,TGTGCCAGCAGCGAAGCCCGAGGGCGGTACGAGCAGTACTTC,CASSEARGRYEQYF
TRBV11-2,TRBD2,.,TRBJ2-7,TGTGCCAGCAGCTTAGAGGTAGATTTGGAACTAGCGGGACTTTACGAGCAGTACTTC,CASSLEVDLELAGLYEQYF
TRBV6-5,TRBD1,.,TRBJ2-7,TGTGCCAGCAGTAGGACAGGGGGGACTAGGGAGCAGTACTTC,CASSRTGGTREQYF
TRBV28,.,once,TRBJ1-2,TGTGCCAGCAGGTCCCGCAGGGGTTGGGACACCTTC,CASRSRRGWDTF
TRBV5-4,TRBD2,.,TRBJ2-3,TGTGCCAGCTCCAGGCAACTAGCGGGGGGCACAGATACGCAGTATTTT,CASSRQLAGGTDTQYF
TRBV20-1,.,.,TRBJ2-4,TGCAGTGCTAGTCTGGGGGCGACGTTATCCAAAAACATTCAGTACTTC,CSASLGATLSKNIQYF
TRBV4-1,.,.,TRBJ2-4,TGCGCCAGCAGCCAAGATCAGGGATTAGCCAAAAACATTCAGTACTTC,CASSQDQGLAKNIQYF
TRBV28,TRBD1,.,TRBJ1-4,TGTGCCAGCAGTTCCCGGGACAGGCCCAAAGAAAAACTGTTTTTT,CASSSRDRPKEKLFF
TRBV29-1,.,.,TRBJ2-5,TGCAGCGTTGACGGTGAGAGGAGAGGGACCCAGTACTTC,CSVDGERRGTQYF
TRBV6-5,TRBD2,.,TRBJ2-7,TGTGCCGGCACCCCGGCGGGAGGGCTCGAGCAGTACTTC,CAGTPAGGLEQYF
TRBV28,TRBD2,.,TRBJ2-1,TGTGCCAGCAGGCACCTGACTAGCGGGGGGAGAGGGGAGCAGTTCTTC,CASRHLTSGGRGEQFF
TRBV7-9,TRBD1,.,TRBJ2-1,TGTGCCAGCAGCGCGCGACAGGGCACCTACAATGAGCAGTTCTTC,CASSARQGTYNEQFF
TRBV3-1/TRBV3-2,.,.,TRBJ2-7,TGTGCCAGCAGCCAAGACAGGAAGTCCTACGAGCAGTACTTC,CASSQDRKSYEQYF
TRBV20-1,.,.,TRBJ2-5,TGCAGTGCTAGTACCTTAGGAGGTACGGTGACCCAGTACTTC,CSASTLGGTVTQYF
TRBV9,TRBD1,once,TRBJ1-1,TGTGCCAGCAGCCCTTCGACAGGGCGCACTGAAGCTTTCTTT,CASSPSTGRTEAFF
TRBV7-2,TRBD2,.,TRBJ2-7,TGTGCCAGCAGCTTAGCGGGGACTAGGCAAACCTACGAGCAGTACTTC,CASSLAGTRQTYEQYF
TRBV19,.,.,TRBJ2-2,TGTGCCAGTAGTGATAGCCCCGAGGGCACCGGGGAGCTGTTTTTT,CASSDSPEGTGELFF
TRBV3-1/TRBV3-2,.,.,TRBJ2-5,TGTGCCAGCAGCCCGGGGGTATCAGGCAGCCGGGGTCGAGAGACCCAGTACTTC,CASSPGVSGSRGRETQYF
TRBV25-1,.,.,TRBJ1-6,TGTGCCAGCAGTGACGTCCGAGGGTCACCCCTCCACTTT,CASSDVRGSPLHF
TRBV5-6,.,.,TRBJ1-2,TGTGCCAGCAGCCCCGGACAGCCAAACTATGGCTACACCTTC,CASSPGQPNYGYTF
TRBV4-1,TRBD2,.,TRBJ2-1,TGCGCCGCCGGTGGGACTAGCTCCTACAATGAGCAGTTCTTC,CAAGGTSSYNEQFF
TRBV3-1/TRBV3-2,TRBD1,.,TRBJ1-6,TGTGCCAGCAGCCAAGGGTACAGGGGGTTTTCACCCCTCCACTTT,CASSQGYRGFSPLHF
TRBV19,TRBD1,.,TRBJ2-7,TGTGCCAGCTCCCTCCGGGACAGGGGCACCTACGAGCAGTACTTC,CASSLRDRGTYEQYF
TRBV3-1/TRBV3-2,TRBD1,.,TRBJ2-1,TGTGCCAGCAGCCCGGGACAGGGGGCGCGCAATGAGCAGTTCTTC,CASSPGQGARNEQFF
TRBV2,.,.,TRBJ1-2,TGTGCCAGCTCCACCGGGGAGTACTATGGCTACACCTTC,CASSTGEYYGYTF
TRBV3-1/TRBV3-2,TRBD2,.,TRBJ2-7,TGTGCCAGCAGCCCTTCGGGTAGGCTAGCGGGTTACGAGCAGTACTTC,CASSPSGRLAGYEQYF
TRBV11-3,TRBD2,.,TRBJ2-1,TGTGCCAGCAGCCTAGCGGGGTTCTACAATGAGCAGTTCTTC,CASSLAGFYNEQFF